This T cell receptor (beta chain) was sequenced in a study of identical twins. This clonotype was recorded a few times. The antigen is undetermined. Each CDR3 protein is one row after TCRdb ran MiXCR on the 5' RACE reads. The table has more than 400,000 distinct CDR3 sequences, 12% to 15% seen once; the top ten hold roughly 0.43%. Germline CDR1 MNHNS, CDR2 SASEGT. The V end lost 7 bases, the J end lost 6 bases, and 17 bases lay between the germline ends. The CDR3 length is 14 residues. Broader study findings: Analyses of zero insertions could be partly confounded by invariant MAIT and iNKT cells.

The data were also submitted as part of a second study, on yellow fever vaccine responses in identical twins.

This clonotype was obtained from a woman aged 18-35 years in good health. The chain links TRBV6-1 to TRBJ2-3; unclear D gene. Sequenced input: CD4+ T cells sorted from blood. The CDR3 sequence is CASISAGPDDTQYF. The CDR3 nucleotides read TGTGCCAGCATATCGGCCGGACCGGATGATACGCAGTATTTT.